A single sample gave rise to the 3 T cell receptor beta chains below, sequenced in a study of PD-L1 blockade in urothelial cancer. Produced via immunoSEQ multiplex PCR; TCRdb's table is partial and in-frame only. The sample contains under 70,000 clones, over 75% of which appear only once. Time point described: pretreatment peripheral blood. The starting material was PBMCs, obtained around atezolizumab (anti-PD-L1) treatment. The receptors stem from a man between 70 and 80 years old with urothelial cancer.

The chain couples TRBV19 to TRBJ1-5, with a tentative D call TRBD1 (6 bases). This CDR3 region has 12 residues. Germline CDR1 and CDR2: LNHDA and SQIVND (reference sequence). V was pared by 6 bases and J by 11 bases, with 14 bases between. The DNA for the CDR3 is TGTGCCAGTAGGGCGGACAGTCGGGCCCAGCATTTT. Translated: CASRADSRAQHF.

J is TRBJ2-1 and V is TRBV4-2, with TRBD1 matching 7 bases. The V gene's germline CDR1 is LGHNA and CDR2 YNFKEQ. This CDR3 has 17 residues. After removal of 3 bases from V and 4 bases from J, the junction contained 12 bases not matched to a gene. The CDR3 DNA reads TGTGCCAGCAGCCAGGACTGGAGACAGGGCCGGTACAATGAGCAGTTCTTC. Its protein is CASSQDWRQGRYNEQFF.

The rearrangement uses TRBV7-9 and TRBJ2-4; a possible D gene is TRBD1 (7 bases). This CDR3 comprises 16 residues. Looked up from germline, CDR1 is SEHNR and CDR2 is FQNEAQ (reference sequence). Trimming removed 3 bases from V and 1 base from J, with 13 bases in between. CDR3 DNA: TGTGCCAGCAGCTTGGAGGGGGCTGGGGCCAAAAACATTCAGTACTTC. Translated, it gives CASSLEGAGAKNIQYF.